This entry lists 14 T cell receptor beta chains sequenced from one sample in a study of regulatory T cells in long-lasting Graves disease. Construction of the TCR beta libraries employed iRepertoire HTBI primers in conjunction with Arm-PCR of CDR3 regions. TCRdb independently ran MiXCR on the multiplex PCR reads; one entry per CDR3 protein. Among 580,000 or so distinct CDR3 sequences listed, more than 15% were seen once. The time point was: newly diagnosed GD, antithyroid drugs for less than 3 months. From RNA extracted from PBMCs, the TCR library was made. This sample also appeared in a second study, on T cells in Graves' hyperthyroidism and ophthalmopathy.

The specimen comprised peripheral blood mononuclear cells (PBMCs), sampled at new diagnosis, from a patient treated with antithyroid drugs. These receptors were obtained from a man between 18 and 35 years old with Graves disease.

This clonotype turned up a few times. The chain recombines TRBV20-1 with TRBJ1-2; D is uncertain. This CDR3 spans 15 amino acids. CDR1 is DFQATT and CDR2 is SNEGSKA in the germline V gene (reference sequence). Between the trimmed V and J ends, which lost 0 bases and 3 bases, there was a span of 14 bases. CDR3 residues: CSARDHARTDYGYTF. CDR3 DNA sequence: TGCAGTGCTAGAGATCACGCCAGGACCGACTATGGCTACACCTTC.

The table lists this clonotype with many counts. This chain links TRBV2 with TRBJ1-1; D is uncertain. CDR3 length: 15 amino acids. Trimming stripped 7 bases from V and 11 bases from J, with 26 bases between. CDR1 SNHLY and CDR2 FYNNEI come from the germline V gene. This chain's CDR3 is CASTSPWAATREAFF. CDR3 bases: TGTGCCAGCACTTCTCCCTGGGCGGCGACAAGGGAGGCTTTCTTT.

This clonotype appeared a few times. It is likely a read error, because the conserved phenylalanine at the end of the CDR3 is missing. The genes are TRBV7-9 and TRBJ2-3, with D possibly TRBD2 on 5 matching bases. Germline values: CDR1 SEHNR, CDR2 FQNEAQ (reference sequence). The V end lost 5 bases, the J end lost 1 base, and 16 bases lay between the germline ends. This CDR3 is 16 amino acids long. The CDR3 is CASSGQLGLGTDTQYI. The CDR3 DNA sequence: TGTGCCAGCAGCGGGCAGCTAGGACTGGGCACAGATACGCAGTATATT.

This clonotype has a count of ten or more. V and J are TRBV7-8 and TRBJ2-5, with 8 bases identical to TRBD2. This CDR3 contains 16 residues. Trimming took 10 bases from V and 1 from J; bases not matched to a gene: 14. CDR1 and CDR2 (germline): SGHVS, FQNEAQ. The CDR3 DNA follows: TGTGCCACAACGCGGGCGTCTAGCGGGTCCCAAGAGACCCAGTACTTC. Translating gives CATTRASSGSQETQYF.

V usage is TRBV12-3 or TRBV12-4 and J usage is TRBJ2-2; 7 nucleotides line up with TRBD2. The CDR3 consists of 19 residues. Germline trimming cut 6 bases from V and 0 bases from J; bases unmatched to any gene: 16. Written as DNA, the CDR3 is TGTGCCAGCAGCCCATGGGAGGGACTATTCCGGTCGAACACCGGGGAGCTGTTTTTT. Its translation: CASSPWEGLFRSNTGELFF.

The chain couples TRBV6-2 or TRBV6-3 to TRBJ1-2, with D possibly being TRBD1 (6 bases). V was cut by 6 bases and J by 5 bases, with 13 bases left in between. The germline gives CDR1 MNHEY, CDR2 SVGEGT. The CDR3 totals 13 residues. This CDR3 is CASSGRGPYGYTF. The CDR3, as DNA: TGTGCCAGCAGCGGCAGGGGCCCATATGGCTACACCTTC.

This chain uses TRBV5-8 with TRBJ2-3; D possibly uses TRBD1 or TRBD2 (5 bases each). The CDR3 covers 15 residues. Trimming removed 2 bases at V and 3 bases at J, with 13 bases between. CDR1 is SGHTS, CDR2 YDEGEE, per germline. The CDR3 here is CASSFPSGLTDTQYF. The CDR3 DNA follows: TGTGCCAGCAGCTTCCCCTCGGGGCTGACAGATACGCAGTATTTT. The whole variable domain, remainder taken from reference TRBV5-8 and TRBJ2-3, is EAGVTQSPTHLIKTRGQQATLRCSPISGHTSVYWYQQALGLGLQFLLWYDEGEERNRGNFPPRFSGRQFPNYSSELNVNALELEDSALYLCASSFPSGLTDTQYFGPGTRLTVL.

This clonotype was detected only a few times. The CDR3 DNA reads as TGCAGCGTTGAGGGGGGGCAGGGAGGGACTGAAGCTTTCTTT. Its translation: CSVEGGQGGTEAFF. V is TRBV29-1 and J is TRBJ1-1; D might be TRBD1 (6 bases). V was shortened by 3 bases and J by 5 bases, with 16 bases between the two germline ends. Germline-derived CDR1 and CDR2 are SQVTM and ANQGSEA. The CDR3 spans 14 residues.

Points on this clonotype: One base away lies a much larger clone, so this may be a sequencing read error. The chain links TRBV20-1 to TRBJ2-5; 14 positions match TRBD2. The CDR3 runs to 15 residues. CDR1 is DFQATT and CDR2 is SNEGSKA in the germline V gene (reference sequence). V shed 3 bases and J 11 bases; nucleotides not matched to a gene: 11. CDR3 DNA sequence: TGCAGTGCTAGTACGACTAGCGGGAGGGTCGGTGAGCAGTACTTC. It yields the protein CSASTTSGRVGEQYF.

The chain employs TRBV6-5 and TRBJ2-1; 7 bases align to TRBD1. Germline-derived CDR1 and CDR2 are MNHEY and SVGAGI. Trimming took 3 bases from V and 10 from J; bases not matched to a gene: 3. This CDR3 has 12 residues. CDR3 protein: CASSYLQGEQFF. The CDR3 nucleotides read TGTGCCAGCAGTTATTTACAGGGGGAGCAGTTCTTC.

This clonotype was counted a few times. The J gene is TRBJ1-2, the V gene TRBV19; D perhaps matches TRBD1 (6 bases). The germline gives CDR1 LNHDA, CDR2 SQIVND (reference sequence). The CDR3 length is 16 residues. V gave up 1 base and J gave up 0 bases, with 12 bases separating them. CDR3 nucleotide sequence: TGTGCCAGTAGTATAGCCGGGACACCGTCTAACTATGGCTACACCTTC. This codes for CASSIAGTPSNYGYTF.

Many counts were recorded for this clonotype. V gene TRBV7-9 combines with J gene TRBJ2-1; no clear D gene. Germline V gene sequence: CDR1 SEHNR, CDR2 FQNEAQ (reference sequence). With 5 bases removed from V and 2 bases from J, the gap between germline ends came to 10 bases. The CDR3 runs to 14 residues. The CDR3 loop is CASSGVSTYNEQFF. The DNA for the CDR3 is TGTGCCAGCAGCGGCGTATCCACCTACAATGAGCAGTTCTTC.

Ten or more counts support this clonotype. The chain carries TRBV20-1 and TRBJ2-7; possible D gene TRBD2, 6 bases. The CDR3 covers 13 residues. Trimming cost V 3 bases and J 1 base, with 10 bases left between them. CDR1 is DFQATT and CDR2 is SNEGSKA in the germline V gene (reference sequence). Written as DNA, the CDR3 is TGCAGTGCTAGCCCCGGGAGTTCCTACGAGCAGTACTTC. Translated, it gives CSASPGSSYEQYF.

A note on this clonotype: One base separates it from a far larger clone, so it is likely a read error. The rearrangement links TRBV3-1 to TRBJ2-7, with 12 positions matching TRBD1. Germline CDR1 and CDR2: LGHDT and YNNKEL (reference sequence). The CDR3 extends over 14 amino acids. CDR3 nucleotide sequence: TGTGCCAGCAGCCTCGGGACAGGGGGCTACGGGCAGTACTTC. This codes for CASSLGTGGYGQYF.